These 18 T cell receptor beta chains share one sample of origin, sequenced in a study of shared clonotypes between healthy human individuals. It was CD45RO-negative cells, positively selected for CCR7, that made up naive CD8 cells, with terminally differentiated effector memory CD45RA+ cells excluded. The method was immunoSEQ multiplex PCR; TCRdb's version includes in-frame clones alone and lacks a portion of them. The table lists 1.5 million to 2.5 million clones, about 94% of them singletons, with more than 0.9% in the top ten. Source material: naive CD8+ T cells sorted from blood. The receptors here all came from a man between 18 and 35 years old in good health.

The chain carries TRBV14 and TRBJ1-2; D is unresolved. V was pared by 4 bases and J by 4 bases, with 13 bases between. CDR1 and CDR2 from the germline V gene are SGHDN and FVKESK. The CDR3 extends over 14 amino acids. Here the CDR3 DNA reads TGTGCCAGCAGCCCAACGAGCCCGATCTATGGCTACACCTTC. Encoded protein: CASSPTSPIYGYTF. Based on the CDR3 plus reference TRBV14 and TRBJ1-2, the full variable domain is EAGVTQFPSHSVIEKGQTVTLRCDPISGHDNLYWYRRVMGKEIKFLLHFVKESKQDESGMPNNRFLAERTGGTYSTLKVQPAELEDSGVYFCASSPTSPIYGYTFGSGTRLTVV.

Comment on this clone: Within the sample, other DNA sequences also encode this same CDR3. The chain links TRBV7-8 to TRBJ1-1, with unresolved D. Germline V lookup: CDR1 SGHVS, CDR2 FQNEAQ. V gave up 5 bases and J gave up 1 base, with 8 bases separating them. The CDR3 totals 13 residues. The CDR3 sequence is CASSPEGNTEAFF. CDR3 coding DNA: TGTGCCAGCAGCCCTGAGGGGAACACTGAAGCTTTCTTT. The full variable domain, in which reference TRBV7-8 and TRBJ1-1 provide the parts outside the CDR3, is GAGVSQSPRYKVAKRGQDVALRCDPISGHVSLFWYQQALGQGPEFLTYFQNEAQLDKSGLPSDRFFAERPEGSVSTLKIQRTQQEDSAVYLCASSPEGNTEAFFGQGTRLTVV.

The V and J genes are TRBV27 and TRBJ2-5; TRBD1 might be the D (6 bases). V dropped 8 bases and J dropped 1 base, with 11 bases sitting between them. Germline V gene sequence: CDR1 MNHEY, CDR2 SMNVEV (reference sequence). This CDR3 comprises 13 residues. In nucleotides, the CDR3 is TGTGCCAGCTGGCAGGGGACCCAAGAGACCCAGTACTTC. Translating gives CASWQGTQETQYF.

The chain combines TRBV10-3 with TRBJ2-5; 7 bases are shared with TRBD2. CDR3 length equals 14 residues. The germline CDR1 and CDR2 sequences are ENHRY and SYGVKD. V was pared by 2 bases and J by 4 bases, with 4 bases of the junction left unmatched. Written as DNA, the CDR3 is TGTGCCATCAGTGAGCCGGGGGGATCAGAGACCCAGTACTTC. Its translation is CAISEPGGSETQYF.

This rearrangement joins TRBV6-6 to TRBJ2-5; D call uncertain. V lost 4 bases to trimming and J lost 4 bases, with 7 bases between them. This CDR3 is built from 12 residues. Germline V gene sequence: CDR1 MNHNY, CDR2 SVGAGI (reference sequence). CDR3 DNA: TGTGCCAGCAGTTCCGGTGGAGAGACCCAGTACTTC. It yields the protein CASSSGGETQYF.

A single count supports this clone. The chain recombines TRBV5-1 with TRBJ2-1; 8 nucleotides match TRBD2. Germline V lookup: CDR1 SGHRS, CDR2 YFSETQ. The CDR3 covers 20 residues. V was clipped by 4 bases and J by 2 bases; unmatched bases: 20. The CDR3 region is CASSPGGGAILGSAYNEQFF. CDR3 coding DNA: TGCGCCAGCAGCCCGGGAGGGGGAGCGATCCTCGGCAGTGCCTACAATGAGCAGTTCTTC.

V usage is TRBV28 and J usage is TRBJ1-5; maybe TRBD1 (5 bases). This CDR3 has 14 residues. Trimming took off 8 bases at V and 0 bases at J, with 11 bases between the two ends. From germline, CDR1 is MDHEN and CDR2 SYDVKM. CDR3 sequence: CASGDFDSNQPQHF. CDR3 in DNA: TGTGCCAGCGGGGACTTCGATAGCAATCAGCCCCAGCATTTT.

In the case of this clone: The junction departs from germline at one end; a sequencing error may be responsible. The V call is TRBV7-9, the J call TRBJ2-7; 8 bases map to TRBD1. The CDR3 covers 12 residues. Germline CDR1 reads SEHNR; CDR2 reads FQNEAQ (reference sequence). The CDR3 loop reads CAGSWTGNEQYF. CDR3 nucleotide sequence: TGTGCCGGCAGCTGGACAGGGAACGAGCAGTACTTC. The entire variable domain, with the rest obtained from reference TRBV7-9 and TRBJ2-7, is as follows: DTGVSQNPRHKITKRGQNVTFRCDPISEHNRLYWYRQTLGQGPEFLTYFQNEAQLEKSRLLSDRFSAERPKGSFSTLEIQRTEQGDSAMYLCAGSWTGNEQYFGPGTRLTVT.

Here the CDR3 DNA reads TGTGCCAGCAGTCCAGGGATTTTACTCCCCGGGGAGCTGTTTTTT. Residues: CASSPGILLPGELFF. The chain employs TRBV27 and TRBJ2-2, with D tentatively TRBD1 (5 bases). The CDR3 sequence is 15 residues long. Germline lookup yields CDR1 MNHEY and CDR2 SMNVEV (reference sequence). Trimming stripped 5 bases from V and 6 bases from J, with 16 bases between.

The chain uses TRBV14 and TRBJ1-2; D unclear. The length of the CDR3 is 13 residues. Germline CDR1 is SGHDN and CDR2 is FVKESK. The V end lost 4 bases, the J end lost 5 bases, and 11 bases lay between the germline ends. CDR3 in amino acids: CASSPMDRYGYTF. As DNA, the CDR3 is TGTGCCAGCAGCCCAATGGACCGATATGGCTACACCTTC.

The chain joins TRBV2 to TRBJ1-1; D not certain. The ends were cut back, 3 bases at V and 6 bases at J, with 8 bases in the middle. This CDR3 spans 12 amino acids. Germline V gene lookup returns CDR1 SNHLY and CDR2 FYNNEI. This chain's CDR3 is CASSDSAPEAFF. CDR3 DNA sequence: TGTGCCAGCAGTGATTCGGCCCCTGAAGCTTTCTTT.

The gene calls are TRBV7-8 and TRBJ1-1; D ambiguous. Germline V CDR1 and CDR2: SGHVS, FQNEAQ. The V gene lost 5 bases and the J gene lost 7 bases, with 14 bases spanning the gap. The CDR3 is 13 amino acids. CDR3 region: CASSDDGEGEAFF. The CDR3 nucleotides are TGTGCCAGCAGCGACGACGGGGAGGGTGAAGCTTTCTTT. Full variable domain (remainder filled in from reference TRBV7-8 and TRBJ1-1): GAGVSQSPRYKVAKRGQDVALRCDPISGHVSLFWYQQALGQGPEFLTYFQNEAQLDKSGLPSDRFFAERPEGSVSTLKIQRTQQEDSAVYLCASSDDGEGEAFFGQGTRLTVV.

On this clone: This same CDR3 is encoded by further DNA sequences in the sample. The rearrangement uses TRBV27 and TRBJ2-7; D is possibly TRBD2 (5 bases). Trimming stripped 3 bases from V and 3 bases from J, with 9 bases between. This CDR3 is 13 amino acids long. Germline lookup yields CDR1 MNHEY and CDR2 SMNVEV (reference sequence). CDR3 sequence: CASSFGGFYEQYF. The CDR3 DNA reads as TGTGCCAGCAGTTTTGGAGGTTTCTACGAGCAGTACTTC.

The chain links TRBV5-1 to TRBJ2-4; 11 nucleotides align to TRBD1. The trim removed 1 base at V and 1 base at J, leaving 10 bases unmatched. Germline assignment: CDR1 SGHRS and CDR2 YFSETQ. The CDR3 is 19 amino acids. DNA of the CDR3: TGCGCCAGCAGCTTGTCCGGGACAGGGGGACTCCCGGCCAAAAACATTCAGTACTTC. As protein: CASSLSGTGGLPAKNIQYF.

The CDR3 nucleotides read TGTGCCAGCAGCCCACCTCTCCGGGGAGGGGAAGATACGCAGTATTTT. Its translation: CASSPPLRGGEDTQYF. The chain recombines TRBV7-9 with TRBJ2-3; TRBD2 aligns across 7 bases. J gave up 5 bases and V 5 bases, and 13 bases lay outside the gene matches. This CDR3 has 16 amino acids. Germline V lookup: CDR1 SEHNR, CDR2 FQNEAQ (reference sequence).

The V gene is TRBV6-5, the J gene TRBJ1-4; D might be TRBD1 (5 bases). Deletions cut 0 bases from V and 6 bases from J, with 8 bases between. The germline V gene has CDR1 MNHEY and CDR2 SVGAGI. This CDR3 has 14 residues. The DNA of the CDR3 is TGTGCCAGCAGTTACTCGCCGGGGGATGAAAAACTGTTTTTT. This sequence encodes CASSYSPGDEKLFF.

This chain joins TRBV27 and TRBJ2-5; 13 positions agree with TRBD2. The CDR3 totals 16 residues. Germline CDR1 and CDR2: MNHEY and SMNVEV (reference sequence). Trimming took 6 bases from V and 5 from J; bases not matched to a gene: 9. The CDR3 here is CASSPRLAGGVETQYF. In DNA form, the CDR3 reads TGTGCCAGCAGCCCTCGACTAGCGGGAGGTGTGGAGACCCAGTACTTC.

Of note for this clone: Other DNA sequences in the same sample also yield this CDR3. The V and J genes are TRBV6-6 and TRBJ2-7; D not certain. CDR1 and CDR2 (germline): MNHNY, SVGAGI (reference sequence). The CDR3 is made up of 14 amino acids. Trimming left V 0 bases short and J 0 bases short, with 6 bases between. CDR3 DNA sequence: TGTGCCAGCAGTTACTCGGGCCACTCCTACGAGCAGTACTTC. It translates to CASSYSGHSYEQYF.